The 13 T cell receptor beta chains below come from one sample, sequenced in a study of tumor-infiltrating lymphocytes in primary liver carcinoma. TCR beta cDNA was prepared out of 500 ng total RNA by means of a constant-region primer. Modified slightly, ARM-PCR produced TCR beta libraries over three nested multiplex PCR rounds. Rounds one and two of PCR, each of roughly 10 cycles, were primed with TRBV1-TRBV30 forward primers and a C-beta reverse primer. TCRdb used MiXCR to reprocess the multiplex PCR reads, holding one entry per CDR3 protein. Among 300,000 to 350,000 distinct CDR3 sequences listed, roughly 60% were seen once. Researchers drew blood RNA from unsorted whole blood and extracted germline DNA as well. Sequenced material: peripheral blood. The source is a woman aged 25 to 39 with primary liver carcinoma and hepatitis B virus infection.

This clonotype was detected once. The rearrangement links TRBV28 to TRBJ2-7; D is unclear. The CDR3 runs to 15 residues. Trimming removed 3 bases at V and 0 bases at J, with 12 bases between. Germline V gene sequence: CDR1 MDHEN, CDR2 SYDVKM. This CDR3 reads CASSFPVRSSYEQYF. The CDR3 DNA follows: TGTGCCAGCAGTTTCCCCGTGAGAAGCTCCTACGAGCAGTACTTC.

The count of this clonotype is one. At one end the junction does not follow the germline gene, possibly because of a read error. CDR3 DNA sequence: TGCAGCGTGGGAGTAGCGGGAGATGAGCAGTTCTTT. This encodes CSVGVAGDEQFF. The V gene is TRBV29-1, the J gene TRBJ2-1; 9 bases are a match to TRBD2. Looked up from germline, CDR1 is SQVTM and CDR2 is ANQGSEA. The CDR3 extends over 12 amino acids.

Of note for this clonotype: At one end, the junction sequence differs from germline, possibly due to a read error. V usage is TRBV29-1 and J usage is TRBJ2-1; D is possibly TRBD1 (8 bases). Looked up from germline, CDR1 is SQVTM and CDR2 is ANQGSEA. The CDR3 runs 15 residues. The CDR3 DNA follows: TGCAGCGTTGGAGCGGGACAGGAATCGCTCAATAAGCAGTTCTTC. Its protein product is CSVGAGQESLNKQFF.

V is TRBV4-1 and J is TRBJ2-1, with 14 nucleotides matching TRBD2. CDR3 length equals 17 residues. After removal of 8 bases from V and 6 bases from J, the junction contained 12 bases not matched to a gene. Germline loops: CDR1 MGHRA, CDR2 YSYEKL. CDR3 sequence (DNA): TGCGCCAGCCCGGGACTAGCGGGAGACGCCGCGCCCAATGAGCAGTTCTTC. This encodes CASPGLAGDAAPNEQFF.

This clonotype was seen ten or more times. The chain employs TRBV4-1 and TRBJ1-4; D gene uncertain. The CDR3 totals 16 residues. The ends were cut back, 1 base at V and 5 bases at J, with 14 bases in the middle. Germline V gives CDR1 MGHRA, CDR2 YSYEKL. The CDR3 DNA follows: TGCGCCAGCAGCCAAGCTTACCTGACCCGAAATGAAAAACTGTTTTTT. It codes for CASSQAYLTRNEKLFF.

In regard to this clonotype: Just one base apart from a much larger clone, this may be a read error. The chain recombines TRBV12-3 or TRBV12-4 with TRBJ2-1; no reliable D call. Trimming took 7 bases from V and 8 from J, leaving 24 bases between them. The CDR3 covers 16 residues. The CDR3 region has the DNA TGTGCCAGCACACTCGGATCCCAAGCAGCCCGAGATGAGCAGTTCTTC. Protein sequence: CASTLGSQAARDEQFF.

With respect to this clonotype: At one end the junction does not follow the germline gene, possibly because of a read error. CDR3 amino acids: CASSLAHVSSYDQYF. The CDR3 DNA is TGTGCCAGTAGCTTAGCACATGTTAGCTCCTACGATCAGTACTTC. The rearrangement joins TRBV11-2 to TRBJ2-7, with D hard to call. The CDR3 covers 15 residues. Germline V gene lookup returns CDR1 SGHAT and CDR2 FQNNGV.

On this clonotype: No conserved phenylalanine or tryptophan is present at the end of the CDR3, so a read error is the likely explanation. The chain has TRBV11-3 and TRBJ2-1; 7 bases agree with TRBD2. Germline lookup yields CDR1 SGHNT and CDR2 YENEEA. The J segment lost 10 bases and the V segment lost 8 bases, leaving 11 bases of the junction unmatched. This CDR3 is 13 amino acids long. The CDR3 DNA reads TGTGCCAGCTCAACGAAGCGGGAATCGGAGCAGTTCTTA. It encodes CASSTKRESEQFL.

This chain connects TRBV5-1 to TRBJ2-7; D is undetermined. The CDR3 has 15 amino acids. Between the trimmed V and J ends, which lost 4 bases and 2 bases, there was a span of 16 bases. CDR1 and CDR2 from the germline V gene are SGHRS and YFSETQ. CDR3 sequence: CASSEGAGPTYEQYF. In DNA, the CDR3 is TGCGCCAGCAGCGAAGGAGCCGGACCGACCTACGAGCAGTACTTC.

In regard to this clonotype: It may be a read error: a sequence one base away is much more abundant. The rearrangement links TRBV30 to TRBJ1-6, with D unclear. The V and J ends lost 1 base and 6 bases respectively, with 10 bases between them. From germline, CDR1 is GTSNPN and CDR2 SVGIG (reference sequence). The CDR3 sequence is 14 residues long. The CDR3 region is CAWSALQTNSPLHF. CDR3 DNA: TGTGCCTGGAGTGCCTTACAGACTAATTCACCCCTCCACTTT. Drawing the rest from reference TRBV30 and TRBJ1-6, the complete variable domain is SQTIHQWPATLVQPVGSPLSLECTVEGTSNPNLYWYRQAAGRGLQLLFYSVGIGQISSEVPQNLSASRPQDRQFILSSKKLLLSDSGFYLCAWSALQTNSPLHFGNGTRLTVT.

In this sample, this clonotype turned up a few times. This sequence joins TRBV6-6 and TRBJ2-1; 8 bases are a match to TRBD2. CDR1 is MNHNY and CDR2 is SVGAGI in the germline V gene (reference sequence). This CDR3 comprises 15 residues. Germline trimming cut 7 bases from V and 3 bases from J; bases unmatched to any gene: 8. Here the CDR3 reads CASTQGLGNYNEQFF. The CDR3 DNA reads TGTGCCAGCACCCAGGGACTAGGCAACTACAATGAGCAGTTCTTC.

V gene TRBV5-4 combines with J gene TRBJ2-3; D gene unclear. The J call is doubtful: the DNA matches TRBJ1-5 better. The CDR3 consists of 13 residues. Germline-derived CDR1 and CDR2 are SGHNT and YYREEE (reference sequence). In nucleotides, the CDR3 is TGTGCCAGCGCTCGGGATGACGAAGATACGCAGCATTTT. Translated, it gives CASARDDEDTQHF.

A few counts support this clonotype. The V call is TRBV11-2, the J call TRBJ2-3; D is uncertain. CDR3 length equals 16 residues. The germline V gene has CDR1 SGHAT and CDR2 FQNNGV. The V end lost 1 base, the J end lost 0 bases, and 11 bases lay between the germline ends. CDR3 residues: CASSLGNWASTDTQYF. The CDR3 DNA sequence: TGTGCCAGCAGCTTAGGGAACTGGGCTAGCACAGATACGCAGTATTTT.